Listed below are T cell receptor beta chains from one sample, sequenced in a study of T-cell reconstitution after alpha-beta-depleted transplantation in children. In TCRdb, the PCR reads were re-called with MiXCR into one record per CDR3 protein. The table includes hundreds of thousands of distinct CDR3 sequences, approximately 8.4% detected once. Source: PBMCs, mostly from graft donor cells, taken 360 days after TCRalphabeta/CD19-depleted stem cell transplant. These receptors all stem from a male patient between 2 and 15 years old who had a stem cell transplant for acute myeloid leukemia, so the T cells may come from the graft donor. Each CDR3 is given without its conserved first and last residue. For some rows the clone size is stated as once, few or many, or as a class when expanded; others skip it.

TRBV29-1,NA,TRBJ2-7,SVYLAGESYEQY
TRBV4-2,NA,TRBJ2-7,ASSQRQRSYEQY
TRBV12-3/TRBV12-4,few,TRBJ2-1,ASSLRGGRRNEQF
TRBV9,few,TRBJ2-2,ASSVEGSVWGTGELF
TRBV29-1,many,TRBJ2-1,SVDYLLSSYNEQF
TRBV12-3/TRBV12-4,many,TRBJ2-3,ASGVVRTQY
TRBV10-3,many,TRBJ2-1,ATKDWVHNEQF
TRBV7-9,NA,TRBJ2-2,ASSPTGKGSNTGELF
TRBV6-1,NA,TRBJ2-5,ASSATGGLETQY
TRBV27,NA,TRBJ2-5,ASSIRTSGQETQY